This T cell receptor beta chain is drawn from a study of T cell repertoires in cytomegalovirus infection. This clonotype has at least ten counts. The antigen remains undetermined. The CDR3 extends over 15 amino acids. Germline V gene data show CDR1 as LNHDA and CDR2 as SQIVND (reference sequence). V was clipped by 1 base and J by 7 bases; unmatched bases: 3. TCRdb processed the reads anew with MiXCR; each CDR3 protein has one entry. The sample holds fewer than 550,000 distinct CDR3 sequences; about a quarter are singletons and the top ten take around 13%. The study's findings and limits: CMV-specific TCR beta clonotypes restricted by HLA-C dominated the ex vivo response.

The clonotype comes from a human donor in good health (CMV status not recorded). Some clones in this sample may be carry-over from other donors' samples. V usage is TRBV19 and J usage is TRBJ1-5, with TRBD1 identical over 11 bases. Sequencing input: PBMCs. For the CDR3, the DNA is TGTGCCAGTAGTATAGCTGGACAGGGGGCCCAGCCCCAGCATTTT. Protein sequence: CASSIAGQGAQPQHF.